This T cell receptor (beta chain) was captured in a study of blood T cells in healthy people across ages. A sample-barcoded 5' primer and a J-beta primer mix were used in a second PCR of roughly 6 to 12 cycles. A template-switch adaptor that had 12 random nucleotides put a tag on each cDNA molecule. TCRdb re-called the 5' RACE reads with MiXCR, one entry per CDR3 protein. The sample shows about 720,000 distinct CDR3 sequences, approximately 22% of them seen only once. This CDR3 comprises 15 residues. CDR1 is SGHAT, CDR2 FQDESV, per germline (reference sequence). V lost 6 bases, J lost 4 bases, and 5 bases stayed unmatched.

This sequence was found in a man between 65 and 85 years old in good health. The V and J genes are TRBV11-1 and TRBJ2-1; TRBD2 aligns across 11 bases. Sequencing was carried out using blood. The CDR3 DNA follows: TGTGCCAGCAGTCGACTAGCGGGACAATACAATGAGCAGTTCTTC. Translating it yields CASSRLAGQYNEQFF.